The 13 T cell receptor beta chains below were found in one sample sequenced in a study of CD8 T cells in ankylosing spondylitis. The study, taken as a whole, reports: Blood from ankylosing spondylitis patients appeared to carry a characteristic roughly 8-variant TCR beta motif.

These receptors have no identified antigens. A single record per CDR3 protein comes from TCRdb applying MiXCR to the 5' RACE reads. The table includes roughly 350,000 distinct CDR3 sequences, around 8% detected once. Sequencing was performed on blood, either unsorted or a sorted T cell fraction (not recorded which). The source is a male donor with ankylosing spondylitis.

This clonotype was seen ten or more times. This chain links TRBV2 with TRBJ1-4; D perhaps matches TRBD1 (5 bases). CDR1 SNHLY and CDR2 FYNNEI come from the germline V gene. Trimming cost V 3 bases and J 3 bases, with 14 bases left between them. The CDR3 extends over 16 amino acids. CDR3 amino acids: CASSDGGTAANEKLFF. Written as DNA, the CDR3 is TGTGCCAGCAGTGACGGGGGGACGGCGGCTAATGAAAAACTGTTTTTT.

The CDR3 spells CSARGQLSALILLGEQYF. The CDR3 DNA follows: TGCAGTGCTAGAGGGCAGTTATCCGCTCTAATACTACTCGGTGAGCAGTACTTC. The V call is TRBV20-1, the J call TRBJ2-7; D unclear. This CDR3 is built from 18 residues. CDR1 is DFQATT, CDR2 SNEGSKA, per germline (reference sequence). V lost 1 base and J 7 bases, leaving 29 bases between the germline ends.

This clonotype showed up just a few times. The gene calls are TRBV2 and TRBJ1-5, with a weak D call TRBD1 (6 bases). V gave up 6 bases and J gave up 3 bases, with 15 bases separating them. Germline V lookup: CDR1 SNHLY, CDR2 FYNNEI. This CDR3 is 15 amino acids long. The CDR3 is CASSVPTGYNQPQHF. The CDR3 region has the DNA TGTGCCAGCAGCGTACCTACAGGGTACAATCAGCCCCAGCATTTT.

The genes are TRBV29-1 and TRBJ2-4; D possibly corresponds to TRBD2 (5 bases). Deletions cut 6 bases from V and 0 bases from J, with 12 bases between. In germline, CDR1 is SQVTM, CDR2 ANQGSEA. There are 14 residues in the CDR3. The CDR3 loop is CSVRGIVAKNIQYF. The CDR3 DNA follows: TGCAGCGTCCGGGGTATCGTAGCCAAAAACATTCAGTACTTC.

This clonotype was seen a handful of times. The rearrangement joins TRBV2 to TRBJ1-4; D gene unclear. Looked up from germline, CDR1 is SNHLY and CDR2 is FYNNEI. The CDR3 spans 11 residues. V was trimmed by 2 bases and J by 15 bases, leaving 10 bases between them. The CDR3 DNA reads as TGTGCCAGCAGTGAACTTGGGTGGATGTTTTTT. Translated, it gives CASSELGWMFF.

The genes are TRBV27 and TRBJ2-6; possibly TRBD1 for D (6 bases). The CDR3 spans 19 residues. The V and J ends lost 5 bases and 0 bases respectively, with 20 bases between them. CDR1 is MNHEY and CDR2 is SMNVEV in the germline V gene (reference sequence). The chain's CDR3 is CASSKYGQPTLSGANVLTF. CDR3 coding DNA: TGTGCCAGCAGTAAATATGGACAGCCAACCCTCTCTGGGGCCAACGTCCTGACTTTC.

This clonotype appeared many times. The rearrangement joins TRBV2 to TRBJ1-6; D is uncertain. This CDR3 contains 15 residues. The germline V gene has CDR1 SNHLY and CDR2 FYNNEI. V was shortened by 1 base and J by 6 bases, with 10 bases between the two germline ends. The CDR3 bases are TGTGCCAGCAGTGAAGGGGCCCAGAGTAATTCACCCCTCCACTTT. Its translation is CASSEGAQSNSPLHF.

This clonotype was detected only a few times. The CDR3 DNA reads TGCGCCAGCAGCCGTCTTGGGTACACCGGGGAGCTGTTTTTT. It codes for CASSRLGYTGELFF. The chain joins TRBV4-1 to TRBJ2-2; no reliable D call. Trimming took 4 bases from V and 3 from J, leaving 9 bases between them. The CDR3 length is 14 residues. Germline V gene data show CDR1 as MGHRA and CDR2 as YSYEKL.

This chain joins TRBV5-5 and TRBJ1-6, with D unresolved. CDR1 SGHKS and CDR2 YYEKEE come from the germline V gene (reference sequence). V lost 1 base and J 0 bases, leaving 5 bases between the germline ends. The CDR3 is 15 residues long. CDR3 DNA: TGTGCCAGCAGCTTGCGACTCTCCTATAATTCACCCCTCCACTTT. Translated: CASSLRLSYNSPLHF.

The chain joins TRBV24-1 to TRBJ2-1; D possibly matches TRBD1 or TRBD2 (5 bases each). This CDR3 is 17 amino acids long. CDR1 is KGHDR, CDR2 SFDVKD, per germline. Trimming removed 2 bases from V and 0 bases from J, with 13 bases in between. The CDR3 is CATSDWGSGTSYNEQFF. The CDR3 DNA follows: TGTGCCACCAGTGATTGGGGCAGCGGAACCTCCTACAATGAGCAGTTCTTC.

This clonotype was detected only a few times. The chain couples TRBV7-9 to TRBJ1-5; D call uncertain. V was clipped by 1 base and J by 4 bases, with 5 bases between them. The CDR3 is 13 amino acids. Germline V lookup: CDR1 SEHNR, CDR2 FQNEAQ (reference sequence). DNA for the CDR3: TGTGCCAGCAGCTTAGAGCAAAATCAGCCCCAGCATTTT. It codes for CASSLEQNQPQHF.

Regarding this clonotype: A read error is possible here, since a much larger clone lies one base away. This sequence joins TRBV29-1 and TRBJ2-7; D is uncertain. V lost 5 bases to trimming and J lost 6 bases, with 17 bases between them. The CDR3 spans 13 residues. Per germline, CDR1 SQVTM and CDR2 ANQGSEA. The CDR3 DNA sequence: TGCAGCGTTAGAGGAAAGGGCCTTGGCGAGCAGTACTTC. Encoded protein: CSVRGKGLGEQYF.

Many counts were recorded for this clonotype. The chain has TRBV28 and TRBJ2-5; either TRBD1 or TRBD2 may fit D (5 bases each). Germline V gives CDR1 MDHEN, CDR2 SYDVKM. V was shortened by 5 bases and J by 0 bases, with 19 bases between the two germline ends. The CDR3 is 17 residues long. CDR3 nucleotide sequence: TGTGCCAGCAGTCCACCCATGGGACGGACCCACCAAGAGACCCAGTACTTC. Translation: CASSPPMGRTHQETQYF.